A selection of T cell receptor beta chains follows, all from one sample in a study of molecular identifiers for immune sequencing clone quantification. From the PCR reads, TCRdb called clonotypes with MiXCR, one entry per CDR3 protein. The data hold about 500,000 distinct CDR3 sequences, with 25% observed a single time. What was sequenced was naive CD8+ T cells from blood, with Jurkat cell RNA spiked in. Receptors were obtained from a human donor in good health. Some libraries in this study had Jurkat cell RNA spiked in. Both conserved end residues are part of each CDR3. D genes are given only for firm matches. The listing skips clone size in some rows; elsewhere it reads once, few, many or a size class.

. | TRBJ2-7 | many | TRBV27 | CASSRTGSGGYEQYF | TGTGCCAGCAGTCGGACAGGGAGCGGGGGTTACGAGCAGTACTTC
TRBD1 | TRBJ2-7 | few | TRBV30 | CAWGTGTYEQYF | TGTGCCTGGGGGACAGGGACCTACGAGCAGTACTTC
. | TRBJ1-2 | few | TRBV27 | CASSLVRGLNYGYTF | TGTGCCAGCAGTTTAGTTAGGGGGTTAAACTATGGCTACACCTTC
TRBD1 | TRBJ2-7 | many | TRBV12-3/TRBV12-4 | CASRPTGGEQYF | TGTGCCAGCAGGCCAACAGGGGGCGAGCAGTACTTC
. | TRBJ2-3 | . | TRBV7-9 | CASSLSTLTSTDTQYF | TGTGCCAGCAGCTTGTCGACACTCACTAGCACAGATACGCAGTATTTT
. | TRBJ2-3 | . | TRBV5-3 | CACSRNTDTQYF | TGTGCCTGCAGCCGAAACACAGATACGCAGTATTTT
. | TRBJ2-3 | . | TRBV28 | CASTPWGSLGSTDTQYF | TGTGCCAGCACCCCATGGGGGTCCCTTGGTAGCACAGATACGCAGTATTTT
. | TRBJ1-5 | many | TRBV30 | CACGDQPQHF | TGTGCCTGTGGAGATCAGCCCCAGCATTTT
. | TRBJ1-2 | . | TRBV6-1 | CASSPRTDLNYGYTF | TGTGCCAGCAGCCCCAGGACAGACCTTAACTATGGCTACACCTTC
. | TRBJ2-2 | . | TRBV21-1 | CASSHVGDRDTGELFF | TGTGCCAGCAGCCACGTAGGGGACAGGGACACCGGGGAGCTGTTTTTT
. | TRBJ2-3 | . | TRBV20-1 | CSARDSLGRTDTQYF | TGCAGTGCTAGAGATTCGTTAGGGCGCACAGATACGCAGTATTTT
TRBD1 | TRBJ1-5 | many | TRBV9 | CASSVTGGPNQPQHF | TGTGCCAGCAGCGTAACAGGGGGCCCCAATCAGCCCCAGCATTTT
. | TRBJ2-7 | few | TRBV4-3 | CASSRDPVRDYPYEQYF | TGCGCCAGCAGCCGCGACCCAGTTAGGGATTACCCCTACGAGCAGTACTTC
. | TRBJ2-3 | few | TRBV5-6 | CASSAPTGLTDTQYF | TGTGCCAGCAGCGCGCCCACGGGGCTCACAGATACGCAGTATTTT
TRBD2 | TRBJ2-5 | few | TRBV27 | CASRARTSGGWETQYF | TGTGCCAGCAGAGCACGGACTAGCGGGGGGTGGGAGACCCAGTACTTC
. | TRBJ2-7 | . | TRBV7-2 | CASSFYRAYEQYF | TGTGCCAGCAGCTTTTACAGGGCCTACGAGCAGTACTTC
. | TRBJ2-7 | . | TRBV10-3 | CAISEENYEQYF | TGTGCCATCAGTGAGGAAAACTACGAGCAGTACTTC
TRBD2 | TRBJ2-3 | many | TRBV5-1 | CASSNYGRDTDTQYF | TGCGCCAGCAGCAATTACGGGAGGGACACAGATACGCAGTATTTT
. | TRBJ2-7 | many | TRBV9 | CASSSRHYEQYF | TGTGCCAGCAGCTCCCGTCACTACGAGCAGTACTTC
. | TRBJ2-1 | . | TRBV9 | CAGSRTGSIYNEQFF | TGTGCCGGCAGCCGTACAGGGTCTATCTACAATGAGCAGTTCTTC
TRBD2 | TRBJ2-4 | . | TRBV25-1 | CASSKTSGIGGIQYF | TGTGCCAGCAGCAAGACTAGCGGGATTGGTGGTATTCAGTACTTC
. | TRBJ2-7 | few | TRBV21-1 | CASSPTGELYEQYF | TGTGCCAGCAGCCCGACAGGGGAGCTTTACGAGCAGTACTTC
TRBD2 | TRBJ2-5 | many | TRBV7-3 | CASSLISASGQETQYF | TGTGCCAGCAGCTTAATAAGCGCTAGCGGACAAGAGACCCAGTACTTC
. | TRBJ2-3 | . | TRBV6-5 | CASSCSPDTQYF | TGTGCCAGCAGTTGCTCGCCAGATACGCAGTATTTT
TRBD1 | TRBJ2-2 | few | TRBV30 | CAWSVLGQGTGELFF | TGTGCCTGGAGTGTACTGGGACAGGGCACCGGGGAGCTGTTTTTT
TRBD2 | TRBJ2-3 | . | TRBV2 | CASSPSRLAGRTDTQYF | TGTGCCAGCAGTCCCAGTAGACTAGCGGGGCGAACAGATACGCAGTATTTT
. | TRBJ2-5 | . | TRBV2 | CASAGLAAQETQYF | TGTGCCAGCGCGGGATTAGCGGCACAAGAGACCCAGTACTTC
. | TRBJ2-3 | many | TRBV30 | CAWSVGSFTDTQYF | TGTGCCTGGAGTGTTGGATCGTTCACAGATACGCAGTATTTT
TRBD1 | TRBJ1-4 | . | TRBV4-3 | CASSADRGPTNEKLFF | TGCGCCAGCAGCGCGGACAGGGGGCCAACTAATGAAAAACTGTTTTTT
. | TRBJ2-7 | few | TRBV2 | CASSEALRVYEQYF | TGTGCCAGCAGTGAAGCGCTCAGGGTCTACGAGCAGTACTTC
TRBD1 | TRBJ1-6 | . | TRBV27 | CASSLGQGVLALHF | TGTGCCAGCAGTTTAGGGCAGGGGGTATTAGCCCTCCACTTT
. | TRBJ1-1 | . | TRBV28 | CASRPNTRYTEAFF | TGTGCCAGCAGGCCCAATACAAGATACACTGAAGCTTTCTTT
. | TRBJ1-2 | . | TRBV28 | CASSLSETFYGYTF | TGTGCCAGCAGCCTCAGTGAGACTTTCTATGGCTACACCTTC
TRBD2 | TRBJ2-3 | . | TRBV18 | CASSPGTSGVDTQYF | TGTGCCAGCTCACCGGGCACTAGCGGAGTAGATACGCAGTATTTT
. | TRBJ1-5 | . | TRBV24-1 | CATSDSRGGDSNQPQHF | TGTGCCACCAGTGATTCCCGCGGAGGGGATAGCAATCAGCCCCAGCATTTT
. | TRBJ2-3 | few | TRBV19 | CASNSRATSTDTQYF | TGTGCCAGTAATTCGCGGGCCACTAGCACAGATACGCAGTATTTT
. | TRBJ1-1 | . | TRBV7-9 | CASIESGVGTEALF | TGTGCCAGCATCGAATCAGGGGTGGGCACTGAAGCTCTCTTT
. | TRBJ2-2 | . | TRBV4-3 | CASSPAYTGTGELFF | TGCGCCAGCAGCCCAGCGTATACAGGCACCGGGGAGCTGTTTTTT
. | TRBJ2-7 | few | TRBV11-2 | CASSQAIGGASYEQYF | TGTGCCAGCAGCCAAGCGATCGGGGGAGCCAGCTACGAGCAGTACTTC
. | TRBJ2-1 | few | TRBV9 | CASSVEAGTSYNEQFF | TGTGCCAGCAGCGTCGAAGCGGGTACCTCCTACAATGAGCAGTTCTTC
. | TRBJ2-6 | . | TRBV7-2 | CASSFFSGANVPTF | TGTGCCAGCAGCTTTTTCTCTGGGGCCAACGTCCCGACTTTC
TRBD1 | TRBJ2-3 | few | TRBV20-1 | CSARAGTGGADTQYF | TGCAGTGCTAGAGCGGGGACAGGGGGTGCAGATACGCAGTATTTT
TRBD2 | TRBJ2-5 | . | TRBV3-1 | CASSQVRDYQETQYF | TGTGCCAGCAGCCAAGTAAGGGACTATCAAGAGACCCAGTACTTC
TRBD2 | TRBJ2-3 | once | TRBV4-3 | CASSLGVGLAGGITDTQYF | TGCGCCAGCAGCCTCGGAGTGGGGCTAGCGGGGGGGATCACAGATACGCAGTATTTT
. | TRBJ1-4 | once | TRBV27 | CASSLSVEQQNEKLFF | TGTGCCAGCAGTTTATCTGTCGAACAGCAAAATGAAAAACTGTTTTTT
. | TRBJ2-7 | . | TRBV11-3 | CASSLRPEGFEQYF | TGTGCCAGCAGCTTAAGACCTGAGGGCTTCGAGCAGTACTTC
. | TRBJ2-7 | . | TRBV12-3/TRBV12-4 | CASSFHFSSEQYF | TGTGCCAGCAGTTTCCATTTTTCCAGCGAGCAGTACTTC
. | TRBJ2-1 | many | TRBV11-2 | CASSLSWPPGSNEQFF | TGTGCCAGCAGCTTATCCTGGCCGCCAGGGTCCAATGAGCAGTTCTTC
TRBD2 | TRBJ2-7 | . | TRBV27 | CASSLADGGGYEQYF | TGTGCCAGCAGTTTAGCCGATGGCGGGGGATACGAGCAGTACTTC
TRBD1 | TRBJ1-1 | few | TRBV7-9 | CASTGAGDTEAFF | TGTGCCAGTACAGGGGCAGGGGACACTGAAGCTTTCTTT
. | TRBJ2-7 | few | TRBV29-1 | CSVEGGRGSSYEQYF | TGCAGCGTTGAAGGCGGTAGGGGGTCGTCCTACGAGCAGTACTTC
. | TRBJ2-1 | . | TRBV7-6 | CASSILTGDNEQFF | TGTGCCAGCAGTATATTGACTGGGGACAATGAGCAGTTCTTC
. | TRBJ2-3 | many | TRBV13 | CASSLTVIDTQYF | TGTGCCAGCAGCTTAACGGTTATAGATACGCAGTATTTT
. | TRBJ2-1 | . | TRBV11-2 | CASSYSDYNEQFF | TGTGCCAGCAGCTACTCGGACTACAATGAGCAGTTCTTC
. | TRBJ1-5 | . | TRBV6-2/TRBV6-3 | CASSSPRGFNQPQHF | TGTGCCAGCAGTTCCCCCCGGGGTTTCAATCAGCCCCAGCATTTT
. | TRBJ2-7 | few | TRBV6-1 | CASFPALGSYEQYF | TGTGCCAGCTTCCCGGCACTAGGGTCCTACGAGCAGTACTTC
. | TRBJ1-2 | many | TRBV20-1 | CSAHTFPHGYTF | TGCAGTGCCCACACCTTTCCGCATGGCTACACCTTC
. | TRBJ2-3 | many | TRBV29-1 | CSVQTFGPTDADTQYF | TGCAGCGTTCAAACGTTCGGTCCAACGGACGCAGATACGCAGTATTTT
TRBD2 | TRBJ2-3 | . | TRBV14 | CASSPTLAGGRTDTQYF | TGTGCCAGCAGCCCCACACTAGCGGGGGGCCGCACAGATACGCAGTATTTT
TRBD1 | TRBJ1-2 | few | TRBV2 | CASRGTGSKEGYGYTF | TGTGCCAGCAGAGGGACAGGGAGTAAAGAAGGCTATGGCTACACCTTC